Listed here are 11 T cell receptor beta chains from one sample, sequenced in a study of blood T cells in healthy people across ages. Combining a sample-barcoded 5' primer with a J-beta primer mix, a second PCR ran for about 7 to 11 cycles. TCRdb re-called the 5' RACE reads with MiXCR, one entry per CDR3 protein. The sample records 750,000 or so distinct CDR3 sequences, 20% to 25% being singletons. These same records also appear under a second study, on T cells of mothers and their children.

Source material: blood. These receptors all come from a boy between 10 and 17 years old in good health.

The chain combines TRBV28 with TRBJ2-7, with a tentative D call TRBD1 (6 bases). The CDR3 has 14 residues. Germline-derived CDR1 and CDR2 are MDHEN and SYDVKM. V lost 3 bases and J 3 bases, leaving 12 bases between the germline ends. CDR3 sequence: CASSLSQGNYEQYF. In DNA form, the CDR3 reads TGTGCCAGCAGTTTGTCCCAGGGGAACTACGAGCAGTACTTC. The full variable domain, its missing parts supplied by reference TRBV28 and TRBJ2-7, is DVKVTQSSRYLVKRTGEKVFLECVQDMDHENMFWYRQDPGLGLRLIYFSYDVKMKEKGDIPEGYSVSREKKERFSLILESASTNQTSMYLCASSLSQGNYEQYFGPGTRLTVT.

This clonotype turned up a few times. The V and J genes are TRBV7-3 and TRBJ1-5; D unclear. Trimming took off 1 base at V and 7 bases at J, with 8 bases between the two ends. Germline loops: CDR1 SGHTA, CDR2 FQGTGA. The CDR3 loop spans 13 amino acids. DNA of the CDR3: TGTGCCAGCAGCTTAATGGACGGGCAGCCCCAGCATTTT. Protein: CASSLMDGQPQHF.

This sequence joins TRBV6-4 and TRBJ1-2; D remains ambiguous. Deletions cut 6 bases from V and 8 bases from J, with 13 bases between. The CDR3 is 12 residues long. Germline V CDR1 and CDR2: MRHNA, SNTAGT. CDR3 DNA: TGTGCCAGCAGGACGATTGGAGGAGGCTACACCTTC. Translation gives CASRTIGGGYTF.

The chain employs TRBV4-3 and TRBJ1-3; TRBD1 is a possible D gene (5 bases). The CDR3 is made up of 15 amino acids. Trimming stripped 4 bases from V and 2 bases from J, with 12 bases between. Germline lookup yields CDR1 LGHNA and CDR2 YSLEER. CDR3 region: CASSLGTGAGNTIYF. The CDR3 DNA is TGCGCCAGCAGCCTAGGGACTGGGGCTGGAAACACCATATATTTT.

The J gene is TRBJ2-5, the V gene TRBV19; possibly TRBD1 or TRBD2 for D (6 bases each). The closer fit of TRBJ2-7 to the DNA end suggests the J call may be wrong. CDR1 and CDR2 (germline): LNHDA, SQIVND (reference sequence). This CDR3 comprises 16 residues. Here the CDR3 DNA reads TGTGCCAGTACCCCCAAGAGGGGGGAGGATCCCTACGAGCAGTACTTC. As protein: CASTPKRGEDPYEQYF.

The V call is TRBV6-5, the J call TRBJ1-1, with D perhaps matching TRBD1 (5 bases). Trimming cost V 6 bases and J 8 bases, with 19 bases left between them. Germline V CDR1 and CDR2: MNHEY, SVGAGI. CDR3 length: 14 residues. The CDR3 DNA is TGTGCCAGCAGCCCTAGGGGCCTAACACTCGAAGCTTTCTTT. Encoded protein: CASSPRGLTLEAFF.

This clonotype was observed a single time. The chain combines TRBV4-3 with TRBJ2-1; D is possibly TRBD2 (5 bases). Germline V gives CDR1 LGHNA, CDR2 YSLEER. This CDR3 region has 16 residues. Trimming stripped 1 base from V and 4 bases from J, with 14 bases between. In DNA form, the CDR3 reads TGCGCCAGCAGCCAAGGAAAGGGAGACTTGTACAATGAGCAGTTCTTC. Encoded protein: CASSQGKGDLYNEQFF.

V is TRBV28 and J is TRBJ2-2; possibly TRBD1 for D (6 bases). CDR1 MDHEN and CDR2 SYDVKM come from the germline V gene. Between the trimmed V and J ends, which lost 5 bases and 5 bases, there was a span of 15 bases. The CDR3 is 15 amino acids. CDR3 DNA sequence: TGTGCCAGCAGTCCGACAGGTCGAAGGACCGGGGAGCTGTTTTTT. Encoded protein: CASSPTGRRTGELFF. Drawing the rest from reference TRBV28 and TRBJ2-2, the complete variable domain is DVKVTQSSRYLVKRTGEKVFLECVQDMDHENMFWYRQDPGLGLRLIYFSYDVKMKEKGDIPEGYSVSREKKERFSLILESASTNQTSMYLCASSPTGRRTGELFFGEGSRLTVL.

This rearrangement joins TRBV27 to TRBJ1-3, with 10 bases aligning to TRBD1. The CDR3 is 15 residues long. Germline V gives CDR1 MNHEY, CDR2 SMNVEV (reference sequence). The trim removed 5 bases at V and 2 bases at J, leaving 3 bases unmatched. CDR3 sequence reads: CASSGGQGAGNTIYF. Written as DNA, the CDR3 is TGTGCCAGCAGTGGCGGACAGGGGGCTGGAAACACCATATATTTT.

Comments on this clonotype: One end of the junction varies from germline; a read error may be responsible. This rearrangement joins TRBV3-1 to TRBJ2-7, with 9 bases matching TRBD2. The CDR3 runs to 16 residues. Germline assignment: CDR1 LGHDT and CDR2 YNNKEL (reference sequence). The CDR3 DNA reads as TGTGCCAGTAGCCAATCGCTAGCGGGAATTCTCGGCGAGCAGTACTTC. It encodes CASSQSLAGILGEQYF.

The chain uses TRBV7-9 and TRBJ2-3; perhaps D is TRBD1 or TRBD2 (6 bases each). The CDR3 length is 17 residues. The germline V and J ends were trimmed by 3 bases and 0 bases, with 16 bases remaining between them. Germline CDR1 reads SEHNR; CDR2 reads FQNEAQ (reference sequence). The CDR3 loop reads CASSFSGGGLSTDTQYF. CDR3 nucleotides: TGTGCCAGCAGCTTCAGCGGAGGGGGGCTTAGCACAGATACGCAGTATTTT.